The present entry profiles one T cell receptor beta chain with its context. The target of this receptor is not known. No base quality values were provided; no much bigger clone lies one nucleotide off. The collaborating institutions used their own protocols to collect whole blood in K2EDTA tubes. For TCRbeta analysis, collaborators shipped samples as frozen whole blood, isolated PBMCs, or DNA extracted from either of those sample types. This sample is drawn from a study of blood T cell repertoires in COVID-19 (dated by TCRdb to 2018 to 2021). Regarding the complete study: Collaborator samples came from the United States, Italy and Spain and covered acute and convalescent phases of COVID-19. Where available, HLA class I and class II types were taken from metadata supplied by the sample provider and were not determined by assay-based typing. Deeply sampled blood TCRbeta repertoires from subjects exposed to, actively infected with, or recovered from COVID-19 were included in the dataset. Nearly every sample came with metadata listing a de-identified subject ID, COVID-19 status, age in years and sex. The samples were drawn from the first 160 participants of the ongoing ImmuneRACE study and from under 1,500 subjects provided by 6 global collaborators. A freely available public database, intended as a resource for researchers studying the immune response to SARS-CoV-2, is where the repertoires were released. The material from the prospective study consisted of cDNA or gDNA derived from T cells, B-cell-depleted T cells, or PBMCs. Overall results and qualifications from the work: The quantity of clinical and demographic metadata differed by source and by participant and was supplied without curation.

From the cysteine up to the phenylalanine, the CDR3 has a length of 12 residues. Only CDR3 DNA remains: 36 bases, in frame from the first base. As encoded in the germline V gene, CDR1 is SGHDT while CDR2 is YYEEEE. V is clipped by 4 bases and J by 9 bases, and the sequence between their germline boundaries is 11 bases long. TCRbeta CDR3 regions were amplified from genomic DNA using the immunoSEQ Assay, a bias-controlled multiplex PCR. Regarding the original processing steps: Within the assay, amplification of reference gene primers was used to estimate how many nucleated cells each sample contained. Sequence reads were collapsed and filtered to measure the absolute abundance of every unique TCRbeta CDR3 rearrangement. For each sample, productive Simpson clonality was calculated as the square root of Simpson's diversity index over productive rearrangements. Entries here come from immuneACCESS through TCRdb and include only in-frame sequences with V and J called. Some clones fail to appear in such tables; in the studies checked, an unresolved V gene covers under half of the shortfall, and the cause of the remainder is unknown. V, J and clone size are those of that table, while D and trimming were read from the DNA. The sample has approximately 110,000 clones on record, 69% of them singletons. The top ten clonotypes cover about 5.9% of the sample.

This sequence was found in a man aged 80 or over with acute or convalescent COVID-19. Sequenced sample: peripheral blood. The chain joins TRBV5-6 to TRBJ2-1; confidence is insufficient to name the D gene. At the DNA level, the sequence is TGTGCCAGCAGCCTATCCGGTATTGAGCAGTTCTTC. This is translated as CASSLSGIEQFF.